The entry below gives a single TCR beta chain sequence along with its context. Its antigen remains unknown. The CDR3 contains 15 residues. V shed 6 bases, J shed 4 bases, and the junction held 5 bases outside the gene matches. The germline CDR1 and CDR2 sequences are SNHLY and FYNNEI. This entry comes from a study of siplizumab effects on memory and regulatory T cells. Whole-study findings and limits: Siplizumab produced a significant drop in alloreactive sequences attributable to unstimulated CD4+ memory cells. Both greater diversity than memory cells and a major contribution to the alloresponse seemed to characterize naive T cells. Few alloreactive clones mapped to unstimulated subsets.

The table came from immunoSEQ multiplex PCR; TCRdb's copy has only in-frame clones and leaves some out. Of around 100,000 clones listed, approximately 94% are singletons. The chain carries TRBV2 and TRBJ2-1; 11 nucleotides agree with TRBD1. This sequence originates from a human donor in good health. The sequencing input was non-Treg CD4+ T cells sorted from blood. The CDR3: CASSPGTGGYNEQFF. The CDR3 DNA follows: TGTGCCAGCAGCCCCGGGACAGGGGGTTACAATGAGCAGTTCTTC. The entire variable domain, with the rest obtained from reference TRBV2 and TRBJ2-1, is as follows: EPEVTQTPSHQVTQMGQEVILRCVPISNHLYFYWYRQILGQKVEFLVSFYNNEISEKSEIFDDQFSVERPDGSNFTLKIRSTKLEDSAMYFCASSPGTGGYNEQFFGPGTRLTVL.